The TCR beta chain under discussion was sequenced for a study of Ad26.COV2.S vaccination and SARS-CoV-2 variants. Study overall: COV1001, an Ad26.COV2.S trial, supplied this vaccine-arm donor. The authors gave Ad26.COV2.S intramuscularly, either once or twice 56 days apart.

V was pared by 0 bases and J by 5 bases, with 11 bases between. CDR3 length: 14 residues. Germline V gene sequence: CDR1 LGHDT, CDR2 YNNKEL (reference sequence). General study points: Reportedly, after vaccination the spike-specific CD8+ and CD4+ T cell responses displayed substantial breadth.

Sequencing was performed with immunoSEQ multiplex PCR; in TCRdb, only in-frame clones are kept and a portion is missing. The sample yields approximately 420,000 clones, around 89% seen once. Described treatment: over 15 received Ad26.COV2.S at low or high dose, single or two shots; roughly 5 received placebo; per-sample allocation not given. Day 63 following the first vaccine or placebo injection was when the samples were taken. As regards this clone: Antigen unknown.

V gene TRBV3-1 (or the pseudogene TRBV3-2) combines with J gene TRBJ2-7, with D uncertain. The source was peripheral blood, collected in a trial of Ad26.COV2.S vaccine versus placebo. The TCR originated in a person aged 18-65 years who received the Ad26.COV2.S COVID-19 vaccine or a placebo. CDR3 in DNA: TGTGCCAGCAGCCAAGATGTTAGGGTAAACGAGCAGTACTTC. It is translated as CASSQDVRVNEQYF.